The clone carrying this T cell receptor (beta chain) has a handful of counts. This specimen belongs to a study of T cells in Graves' hyperthyroidism and ophthalmopathy. Amplified TCR beta CDR3 regions derived from RNA transcripts. The primer set for the first-round RT-PCR of the TCR CDR3 was HTBI. From the multiplex PCR reads, TCRdb called clonotypes with MiXCR, one entry per CDR3 protein. The repertoire holds some 760,000 distinct CDR3 sequences, 14% seen once, with roughly a tenth in the top ten. Absent ophthalmopathy progression within 18 months defined stable Graves' hyperthyroidism. Diagnoses were made from clinical symptoms, serum measures (thyroxine and TRAb), thyroid ultrasound and orbital computed tomography. The germline CDR1 and CDR2 sequences are MGHRA and YSYEKL. V lost 6 bases to trimming and J lost 5 bases, with 19 bases between them. The CDR3 covers 15 residues.

What was sequenced was blood. The V gene is TRBV4-1, the J gene TRBJ2-5; D may be TRBD1 or TRBD2 (6 bases each). This sequence originates from a woman aged 18-29 years with Graves' hyperthyroidism. The chain's CDR3 is CASSRPRGDRETQYF. The CDR3 DNA reads TGCGCCAGCAGTCGTCCTAGGGGGGATCGGGAGACCCAGTACTTC.